This TCR beta chain was found in a study of OX40 agonist ivuxolimab in advanced cancers. Germline values: CDR1 LGHNA, CDR2 YNFKEQ. The V gene lost 3 bases and the J gene lost 0 bases, with 9 bases spanning the gap. The CDR3 contains 15 residues. Repertoires were generated with immunoSEQ multiplex PCR, while TCRdb's copy carries only in-frame clones and drops some. Of some 61,000 clones in the sample, around 73% are singletons; the top ten hold about 1.6%. Specimen: CD4+ or CD8+ T cells sorted from blood, collected in a trial of the OX40 agonist ivuxolimab. The chain combines TRBV4-2 with TRBJ2-1; D not resolved. The sequence was obtained from an adult with an advanced solid tumor such as melanoma, head and neck, liver or kidney cancer. CDR3 in amino acids: CASSQSLSSYNEQFF. The CDR3 DNA reads as TGTGCCAGCAGCCAGTCTTTGAGCTCCTACAATGAGCAGTTCTTC.